The T cell receptor (beta chain) described here comes from a study of PD-1 blockade in classical Hodgkin lymphoma. Every patient was affected by relapse after autologous stem cell transplantation, while exposure to brentuximab vedotin was not uniform. Study-level points and caveats: Those patients who began receiving nivolumab less than 1 year after ASCT had lower diversity, and they were excluded. Repertoire differences lack defined causes, possibly disease activity or prior therapy.

Trimming pared 2 bases from V and 4 bases from J, leaving 8 bases between. Germline V gene sequence: CDR1 MNHNY, CDR2 SVGAGI (reference sequence). This CDR3 comprises 13 residues. Clones were sequenced by immunoSEQ multiplex PCR, and TCRdb holds only the in-frame ones, with some missing. Here the sample spans about 86,000 clones, roughly 89% being singletons. Details on this clone: Antigen specificity is unknown.

The V and J genes are TRBV6-6 and TRBJ1-1; no firm D call. The sequences come from peripheral blood mononuclear cells (PBMCs), collected at baseline. The sequence was obtained from a human donor with classical Hodgkin lymphoma. The CDR3 reads CASSYAKGTEAFF. In DNA form, the CDR3 reads TGTGCCAGCAGTTACGCAAAGGGCACTGAAGCTTTCTTT.